The rows below give T cell receptor beta chains drawn from one sample of a study of blood T cells in healthy people across ages. Using its own MiXCR run on the 5' RACE reads, TCRdb lists one record per CDR3 protein. The sample consists of 600,000 to 800,000 distinct CDR3 sequences, around 50% of them appearing once. Specimen: blood. These receptor sequences come from a woman aged 80 or over in good health. The CDR3 runs from the conserved cysteine through the conserved F or W.

V	length	CDR3
TRBV20-1	13	CSANQGGSYEQYF
TRBV27	13	CASSAGPSNEQFF
TRBV18	12	CASRTGSHGYTF
TRBV6-1	16	CASSDVQGGRMKTQYF
TRBV20-1	15	CSAYTSGGTTDTQYF
TRBV3-1	13	CASSQATARGYTF
TRBV20-1	15	CSASRTVATNEKLFF
TRBV28	16	CASSPLESSGQETQYF
TRBV12-3/TRBV12-4	17	CASSLGQARSGANVLTF
TRBV29-1	14	CSVGWGTGANVLTF
TRBV7-8	17	CASSSRDRGLGNQPQHF
TRBV29-1	15	CSVEDHRSSYNEQFF
TRBV27	18	CASTKLLQTFLTYNEQFF
TRBV12-3/TRBV12-4	12	CASRGGNTEAFF
TRBV4-3	14	CASSQGFLNTEAFF
TRBV27	15	CASIPRDPGDYGYTF
TRBV4-3	15	CASSQDWQSTDTQYF
TRBV5-1	16	CASSLSSGRSYNEQFF
TRBV11-2	13	CASSSHWGDTQYF
TRBV5-6	15	CASISTGTPNNEQFF
TRBV12-3/TRBV12-4	16	CASSLTPPGAGVEQYF
TRBV5-4	14	CASSSPRQTQTQYF
TRBV29-1	13	CSVRDRGSYEQYF
TRBV30	12	CAWRQTNYGYTF
TRBV4-3	15	CASSQEGTDTDTQYF
TRBV5-6	11	CASSALEEQYF
TRBV20-1	16	CSARSYNKLRTDTQYF
TRBV7-9	13	CASSLTQPDTQYF
TRBV7-9	14	CASSLIADTDTQYF
TRBV2	15	CASKPPATTELTQYF
TRBV7-2	15	CASSLASGSIYEQFF
TRBV7-2	13	CASSLSKYNEQYF
TRBV2	13	CASSQESNPPQHF
TRBV20-1	18	CSARDALRAGGRTDTQYF
TRBV30	13	CAWSWQADQPQHF
TRBV4-2	15	CASSPGLAEANEQFF
TRBV20-1	16	CSARVREASAYNGQFF
TRBV4-1	16	CASSRTSETGGHEQYF
TRBV28	16	CASSLTGQGMGQPQHF
TRBV6-6	16	CASSWPFSGGKETQYF
TRBV7-2	17	CASSPAFFVSSYNEQFF
TRBV9	14	CASSEGGQNTEAFF
TRBV29-1	11	CSVFGQGEAFF
TRBV15	14	CATSRDPGSYEQYF
TRBV7-9	16	CASSEGQKDRRGEAFF
TRBV4-3	15	CASSQDRKINEKLFF
TRBV5-1	14	CASSLRPRSDEQYF
TRBV12-3/TRBV12-4	20	CATPRPDSEGVALRTDTQYF
TRBV15	16	CATREGPSNWNTEAFF
TRBV4-2	16	CASSQGVRGRTDTQYF
TRBV11-1	16	CASSPEGGPGYNEQFF
TRBV7-3	13	CASSRRGQETQYF
TRBV6-2/TRBV6-3	15	CASRVSGGGFNEQFF